This TCR beta chain was profiled in a study of a mutant IDH1 vaccine in newly diagnosed glioma. The data were produced by immunoSEQ multiplex PCR, yet TCRdb's version contains in-frame clones alone and is incomplete. Of tens of thousands of clones in the sample, approximately 87% are singletons; the top ten hold about 1.6%. Concerning this clone: What it recognizes is unknown.

The germline CDR1 and CDR2 sequences are ENHRY and SYGVKD. V was pared by 10 bases and J by 3 bases, with 16 bases between. There are 13 residues in the CDR3. The time point here: week 35, safety follow-up. The study gave 300 ug of mutant IDH1 20-mer peptide per vaccine dose, with topical imiquimod. This sequence joins TRBV10-3 and TRBJ2-7, with D perhaps TRBD2 (6 bases). This clonotype was obtained from a man aged 40-49 years with glioma. The sample was PBMCs, taken from a glioma patient whose treatment included an IDH1 peptide vaccine. As DNA, the CDR3 is TGTGCCAGTGGAGGGCTAAATATCTACGAGCAGTACTTC. This translates into CASGGLNIYEQYF.